This T cell receptor (beta chain) appears in the sequencing data of a study of spatial heterogeneity in lung cancer. Study findings and constraints: Follow-up blood showed ubiquitous expanded tumor TCRs less than blood at resection did.

Germline CDR1 reads MNHEY; CDR2 reads SMNVEV (reference sequence). The trim removed 4 bases at V and 3 bases at J, leaving 11 bases unmatched. This CDR3 has 17 residues. Regarding time point: blood at routine non-recurrence follow-up after resection. This clonotype has at least ten counts. The antigen remains undetermined. MiXCR was run by TCRdb on the 5' RACE reads, yielding one entry per CDR3 protein. The profile shows 25,000 to 35,000 distinct CDR3 sequences, 10% of them singletons. The chain combines TRBV27 with TRBJ2-1; 8 positions agree with TRBD2. This sequence was found in a female donor with early-stage non-small cell lung cancer. Sequenced here: PBMCs, sampled at follow-up. The CDR3 sequence: CASSSLRSGGFYNEQFF. CDR3 in DNA: TGTGCCAGCAGTTCCCTGCGCAGCGGGGGCTTCTACAATGAGCAGTTCTTC.